This TCR beta chain was observed in a study of T cell changes during pregnancy in multiple sclerosis. The table came from immunoSEQ multiplex PCR; TCRdb's copy has only in-frame clones and leaves some out. The sample records around 40,000 clones, about 91% being singletons. Trimming cost V 4 bases and J 0 bases; bases outside gene matches: 8. The CDR3 is 18 residues long. Germline CDR1 SGHRS, CDR2 YFSETQ. The gene calls are TRBV5-1 and TRBJ2-6; 9 nucleotides match TRBD1. The sequence was obtained from a female donor with multiple sclerosis, enrolled in a pregnancy study. Sequenced here: CD4+ T cells from peripheral blood mononuclear cells, sampled in the first trimester of pregnancy. CDR3 sequence (DNA): TGCGCCAGCAGCAGCCCGACAGGGGGAAACTCTGGGGCCAACGTCCTGACTTTC. Translated: CASSSPTGGNSGANVLTF. Drawing the rest from reference TRBV5-1 and TRBJ2-6, the complete variable domain is KAGVTQTPRYLIKTRGQQVTLSCSPISGHRSVSWYQQTPGQGLQFLFEYFSETQRNKGNFPGRFSGRQFSNSRSEMNVSTLELGDSALYLCASSSPTGGNSGANVLTFGAGSRLTVL.